This TCR beta chain stems from a study of T cell repertoires in cytomegalovirus infection. Across the whole study: Matching HLA type and CMV infection were both indicated by public TCR beta signatures. Study observations and caveats: Pooled public TCR beta family frequency picked out CMV carriers with the relevant HLA. It was HLA-C-restricted CMV-specific TCR beta clonotypes that dominated the response ex vivo.

TCRdb fed the reads into MiXCR, producing one record per CDR3 protein. The table records about 190,000 distinct CDR3 sequences, approximately 30% of them present only once. With 3 bases removed from V and 3 bases from J, the gap between germline ends came to 12 bases. Germline V gene data show CDR1 as MNHEY and CDR2 as SVGEGT. The CDR3 loop spans 14 amino acids. Comment on this clonotype: Its cognate antigen is unknown.

This chain uses TRBV6-2 or TRBV6-3 with TRBJ2-7; the D gene is possibly TRBD1 (6 bases). The TCR comes from a human donor in good health (CMV status not recorded). Some clones in this sample may be carry-over from other donors' samples. The sample comprised PBMCs. CDR3 amino acids: CASSYPTGNYEQYF. The CDR3 DNA follows: TGTGCCAGCAGTTATCCTACAGGGAACTACGAGCAGTACTTC.